These T cell receptor beta chains were read from a single sample in a study of blood T cells in healthy people across ages. TCRdb independently ran MiXCR on the 5' RACE reads; one entry per CDR3 protein. The data show 700,000 to 900,000 distinct CDR3 sequences, under 30% seen once. These sequences were also reported in another study, on T cells of mothers and their children.

Sequencing was performed on blood. The receptors stem from a boy under 18 in good health. Both conserved end residues are part of each CDR3. The order of the fields is J gene, clone size, V gene, D gene, CDR3 DNA, CDR3 protein. The D gene is left open where the match is weak. The listing skips clone size in some rows; elsewhere it reads once, few, many or a size class.

>TRBJ2-5|NA|TRBV7-9|NA
TGTGCCAGCAGCTTCCCGGGGGCTCAAGAGACCCAGTACTTC
CASSFPGAQETQYF
>TRBJ1-5|few|TRBV12-3/TRBV12-4|NA
TGTGCCAGCGGGATTCTTAGCAATCAGCCCCAGCATTTT
CASGILSNQPQHF
>TRBJ2-5|NA|TRBV12-3/TRBV12-4|TRBD1
TGTGCCAGCAGTTTTGGGCCCAGGGGGCGACAAGAGACCCAGTACTTC
CASSFGPRGRQETQYF
>TRBJ2-7|NA|TRBV27|TRBD2
TGTGCCAGCTCTCTTAGCGGGGGGCCGACCTACGAGCAGTACTTC
CASSLSGGPTYEQYF
>TRBJ1-6|NA|TRBV5-6|NA
TGTGCCAGCAGCTTGGTCCGCGGCTATAATTCACCCCTCCACTTT
CASSLVRGYNSPLHF
>TRBJ2-6|NA|TRBV5-1|NA
TGCGCCAGCAGCTTGGTGGGGGTCTTTCCCGGGGCCAACGTCCTGACTTTC
CASSLVGVFPGANVLTF
>TRBJ2-3|few|TRBV9|TRBD2
TGTGCCAGCAGCCTAGATAGCGGGGGGCCCACAGATACGCAGTATTTT
CASSLDSGGPTDTQYF
>TRBJ2-3|NA|TRBV2|TRBD1
TGTGCCAGCAGCCCCGGGACAGGGAAAGATACGCAGTATTTT
CASSPGTGKDTQYF
>TRBJ2-3|NA|TRBV7-3|TRBD2
TGTGCCAGCAGCCAGGGACTAGCGGGGGCTGGAGCAGATACGCAGTATTTT
CASSQGLAGAGADTQYF
>TRBJ1-2|few|TRBV24-1|TRBD1
TGTGCCACCAGTGGAGCAGGGGGGGACTATGGCTACACCTTC
CATSGAGGDYGYTF
>TRBJ1-1|few|TRBV5-1|TRBD1
TGCGCCAGCAGCTGGGGACAGGGAGGGAGAATCATGAACACTGAAGCTTTCTTT
CASSWGQGGRIMNTEAFF
>TRBJ2-5|NA|TRBV7-9|NA
TGTGCCAGCAGCTTAGTGGGTGTGAGTGAGACCCAGTACTTC
CASSLVGVSETQYF
>TRBJ1-4|NA|TRBV6-5|TRBD1
TGTGCCAGCAGTTACCCGAGGGCAGGGGGAGAAAAACTGTTTTTT
CASSYPRAGGEKLFF
>TRBJ2-4|NA|TRBV12-5|NA
TGTGCTAGTGGGGAAGACGTAGCCAAAAACATTCAGTACTTC
CASGEDVAKNIQYF
>TRBJ2-1|NA|TRBV20-1|TRBD2
TGCAGTGCTAGAGAAATAGCGGGGGGTCTTAATGAGCAGTTCTTC
CSAREIAGGLNEQFF
>TRBJ1-4|few|TRBV7-9|NA
TGTGCCATAGGAGAGGGTGAAAAACTGTTTTTT
CAIGEGEKLFF
>TRBJ2-7|NA|TRBV28|NA
TGTGCCAGCAGTGGGGGTCATATCTACGAGCAGTACTTC
CASSGGHIYEQYF
>TRBJ1-1|NA|TRBV7-9|NA
TGTGCCAGCAGCTCGGACTATGGACAGAGAAGCACTGAAGCTTTCTTT
CASSSDYGQRSTEAFF
>TRBJ2-3|NA|TRBV29-1|NA
TGCAGCGTTGAAGACTCGGACTATACGCAGTATTTT
CSVEDSDYTQYF
>TRBJ2-1|NA|TRBV5-1|TRBD1
TGCGCCAGCAGCTTAGGACAGGGGGCTTCCTACAATGAGCAGTTCTTC
CASSLGQGASYNEQFF
>TRBJ2-3|few|TRBV5-1|TRBD2
TGCGCCAGCAGCTTGCCGCCTAGCGGGGGGGAGGATACGCAGTATTTT
CASSLPPSGGEDTQYF
>TRBJ1-5|NA|TRBV29-1|NA
TGCAGCGTCAGCAGTCTTACGGGACAGCCCCAGCATTTT
CSVSSLTGQPQHF
>TRBJ1-3|NA|TRBV29-1|NA
TGCAGCGTTGAGAGCCGGGGCACCATATATTTT
CSVESRGTIYF
>TRBJ2-7|NA|TRBV11-2|NA
TGTGCCAGCAGCTTAGGTCCCGTATGGGAGCAGTACTTC
CASSLGPVWEQYF
>TRBJ2-1|NA|TRBV6-6|TRBD2
TGTGCCAGCTCTACCAGCGGGGTTTCCTACAATGAGCAGTTCTTC
CASSTSGVSYNEQFF
>TRBJ1-2|NA|TRBV10-3|NA
TGTGCCATCAAACCGGACAGAACTAACTATGGCTACACCTTC
CAIKPDRTNYGYTF
>TRBJ1-2|NA|TRBV24-1|NA
TGTGCCACCAGTGATACGGACAGCTATGGCTACACCTTC
CATSDTDSYGYTF
>TRBJ1-3|NA|TRBV4-1|NA
TGCGCCAGCAGCCCTCAGGGGACGAAAGGAAACACCATATATTTT
CASSPQGTKGNTIYF
>TRBJ2-7|NA|TRBV20-1|NA
TGCAGTGCTAGTCAGGGTCCCGCGGGCTCCTACGAGCAGTACTTC
CSASQGPAGSYEQYF
>TRBJ2-2|NA|TRBV11-2|TRBD1
TGTGCCAGCAGCCTTAGACACAGGGGGCCCACCGGGGAGCTGTTTTTT
CASSLRHRGPTGELFF
>TRBJ2-7|few|TRBV5-1|NA
TGCGCCAGCAGCTCGCATGGGGGTCCCTACGAGCAGTACTTC
CASSSHGGPYEQYF
>TRBJ2-3|NA|TRBV2|TRBD2
TGTGCCAGCAGTGAAGTTTTTAGCGGGGTGGCAGATACGCAGTATTTT
CASSEVFSGVADTQYF
>TRBJ2-7|few|TRBV20-1|TRBD1
TGCAGTGCCTTTAGCTCCGGGACAGGGAATCCCTACGAGCAGTACTTC
CSAFSSGTGNPYEQYF
>TRBJ2-1|few|TRBV15|NA
TGTGCCACCAGCAGAGATTCCGGGGGGAGGGGGGCCTACAATGAGCAGTTCTTC
CATSRDSGGRGAYNEQFF
>TRBJ2-3|few|TRBV29-1|TRBD2
TGCAGTGCTGAAGGCCCGGGGGGAAGCACAGATACGCAGTATTTT
CSAEGPGGSTDTQYF
>TRBJ2-1|few|TRBV3-1|TRBD1
TGTGCCAGCAGCCCCCTCCCGGGACAGGGGGACGATGAGCAGTTCTTC
CASSPLPGQGDDEQFF
>TRBJ2-1|once|TRBV4-1|TRBD2
TGCGCCAGCAGCCAGCATACTAGCGGGGGGCCCGGGAAGCAGTTCTTC
CASSQHTSGGPGKQFF
>TRBJ1-2|NA|TRBV21-1|NA
TGTGCCAGCAACAAAACAGGGCCAGGGGATTCCTATGGCTACACCTTC
CASNKTGPGDSYGYTF
>TRBJ2-7|NA|TRBV6-5|TRBD1
TGTGCCAGCAGTTACTCAGGCTCCGGGACAGACAAATACGAGCAGTACTTT
CASSYSGSGTDKYEQYF
>TRBJ2-4|NA|TRBV28|TRBD2
TGTGCCAGCAGCGAGCTAGCGGGAGGAAACATTCAGTACTTC
CASSELAGGNIQYF
>TRBJ2-1|NA|TRBV6-5|TRBD1
TGTGCCAGCAGTTACGGGACAGGGTATGGTGCGGTCGATGAGCAGTTCTTC
CASSYGTGYGAVDEQFF
>TRBJ2-7|NA|TRBV10-3|NA
TGTGCCATCAGGAATCCGGGGGACCCATCCTGGGCGCAGTACTTC
CAIRNPGDPSWAQYF